This T cell receptor (beta chain) was sequenced for a study of Ad26.COV2.S vaccination and SARS-CoV-2 variants. Specified treatment: around 19 received Ad26.COV2.S at low or high dose, single or two shots; 5 received placebo; per-sample allocation not given. Day 63 after the first injection of vaccine or placebo was the sampling time. Profiling relied on immunoSEQ multiplex PCR, and the TCRdb table lists in-frame clones only, not all of them. Seen here are approximately 420,000 clones, roughly nine tenths observed once, and the top ten hold under 4%. This clone came up a few times. Germline lookup yields CDR1 SGHNT and CDR2 YYREEE (reference sequence). The CDR3 is made up of 15 amino acids. Trimming cost V 0 bases and J 2 bases, with 6 bases left between them.

V gene TRBV5-4 combines with J gene TRBJ2-6, with a possible D match to TRBD1 (5 bases). The input for sequencing was peripheral blood, taken in a trial of Ad26.COV2.S vaccine versus placebo. The receptor was isolated from a person between 18 and 65 years old who received the Ad26.COV2.S COVID-19 vaccine or a placebo. The CDR3 bases are TGTGCCAGCAGCTTGGGGGGCCCTGGGGCCAACGTCCTGACTTTC. Translated: CASSLGGPGANVLTF.